Sequencing of this TCR beta chain was carried out in a study of T cell responses to AZD1222 COVID-19 vaccine. Study findings and constraints: Sampling captured repertoires only after the peak T cell response. A rise in Spike-specific TCR breadth and depth followed two AZD1222 doses. Spike-wide vaccine-associated CD4 TCRs dominated at 160-218 and 743-854.

As regards this clone: Its specificity is not known.

Sequenced by immunoSEQ multiplex PCR; TCRdb stores in-frame clones only, minus some. There are 100,000 or so clones in the sample; just over 90% occur only once, and roughly 4.5% lies in the top ten. The ends lost 5 bases at V and 4 bases at J; junction bases unmatched: 5. CDR3 length: 14 residues. Germline lookup yields CDR1 MNHEY and CDR2 SMNVEV (reference sequence). The chain links TRBV27 to TRBJ1-1, with TRBD1 matching 9 bases. This sample comprised peripheral blood, obtained on day 0 of AZD1222 vaccination. The receptor's source is an adult in good health. CDR3 DNA sequence: TGTGCCAGCAGTGGGGACAGGGAGATCACTGAAGCTTTCTTT. Translating gives CASSGDREITEAFF.